This TCR beta chain is drawn from a study of cytomegalovirus exposure and HLA in healthy donors. Germline CDR1 SGHRS, CDR2 YFSETQ. CDR3 length: 15 amino acids. V was pared by 3 bases and J by 10 bases, with 11 bases of the junction left unmatched. PCR employed 60 Vbeta and 13 Jbeta primers. Here immunoSEQ multiplex PCR was the method, and the copy in TCRdb shows in-frame clones only, minus some. This repertoire includes 96,000 or so clones. Material for sequencing was PBMCs. The clonotype originates from a girl between 10 and 17 years old in good health and CMV-seropositive. The V and J genes are TRBV5-1 and TRBJ2-1; TRBD2 matches at 9 bases. The CDR3 sequence is CASSWSGGLGGEQFF. The CDR3 nucleotides read TGCGCCAGCAGCTGGAGCGGGGGGCTCGGGGGCGAGCAGTTCTTC.